This paragraph covers one T cell receptor (beta chain) sequence. Its target is not known. Trimming cost V 4 bases and J 10 bases; bases outside gene matches: 7. Germline-derived CDR1 and CDR2 are LGHDT and YNNKEL (reference sequence). The CDR3 covers 15 residues. This sample was included in a study of T cell responses to AZD1222 COVID-19 vaccine. Findings of the study overall: No day 14 peak samples; only post-peak repertoires were characterized. The study found Spike-specific TCR breadth and depth rose after two AZD1222 doses.

This table comes from immunoSEQ multiplex PCR, and its TCRdb copy is limited to in-frame clones, with some not included. The profile covers about 160,000 clones, with over 80% appearing a single time and approximately 2% taken by the ten largest. This specimen was peripheral blood, taken on day 0 of AZD1222 vaccination. J is TRBJ1-6 and V is TRBV3-1 (or the pseudogene TRBV3-2), with 10 bases that match TRBD1. The sequence came from an adult in good health. As DNA, the CDR3 is TGTGCCAGCAGCCCATCGGGACAGGGGCACTCACCCCTCCACTTT. As protein: CASSPSGQGHSPLHF.